This T cell receptor (beta chain) was captured in a study of cytomegalovirus exposure and HLA in healthy donors. Germline V gives CDR1 SGHNT, CDR2 YYREEE (reference sequence). V shed 4 bases and J 1 base; nucleotides not matched to a gene: 7. This CDR3 spans 16 amino acids. PCR used 60 Vbeta primers and 13 Jbeta primers. Measured with immunoSEQ multiplex PCR; TCRdb has only the in-frame clones, and not every one. This repertoire shows about 200,000 clones, roughly 80% found once; its top ten account for less than 2%. The material sequenced was PBMCs. This receptor was identified in a man between 45 and 60 years old in good health and CMV-seronegative. The rearrangement uses TRBV5-4 and TRBJ2-3; 9 nucleotides agree with TRBD2. CDR3 loop: CASSPRVAGGTDTQYF. In DNA form, the CDR3 reads TGTGCCAGCAGCCCCCGGGTAGCGGGGGGCACAGATACGCAGTATTTT. Variable domain in full (rest from reference TRBV5-4 and TRBJ2-3): ETGVTQSPTHLIKTRGQQVTLRCSSQSGHNTVSWYQQALGQGPQFIFQYYREEENGRGNFPPRFSGLQFPNYSSELNVNALELDDSALYLCASSPRVAGGTDTQYFGPGTRLTVL.